This TCR beta chain was captured by sequencing in a study of CD8 T cells in ankylosing spondylitis. Points from the study as a whole: Disease-linked clones bore a CD8+ phenotype, appearing relatively rarely in peripheral blood. Typical of ankylosing spondylitis blood, it appeared, was a TCR beta motif of eight highly homologous variants. The clones that were linked to disease were reported to be significantly enriched in matched synovial fluid samples from ankylosing spondylitis patients. In the blood and synovial fluid of reactive arthritis, some motif variants had been previously reported.

Scientists made TCR beta libraries using quantitative 5'-RACE with molecular barcodes. TCRdb analysed the 5' RACE reads with MiXCR anew, one entry per CDR3 protein. The repertoire holds fewer than 750,000 distinct CDR3 sequences, 19% seen once, with 15% to 20% in the top ten. In its sample, this clonotype was seen a few times. Its cognate antigen is unknown. Trimming cost V 6 bases and J 4 bases; bases outside gene matches: 1. Germline CDR1 is ENHRY and CDR2 is SYGVKD. The CDR3 runs to 12 residues. The clonotype originates from a male donor with ankylosing spondylitis. The chain joins TRBV10-3 to TRBJ2-3, with TRBD1 identical over 7 bases. The sequenced material came from blood, either unsorted or a sorted T cell fraction (not recorded which). CDR3 protein: CAIRQGSDTQYF. Written as DNA, the CDR3 is TGTGCCATCAGACAGGGGTCAGATACGCAGTATTTT.